This T cell receptor beta chain stems from a study of T cells after yellow fever vaccination (dated by TCRdb to between 2018 and 2020). As for the study more broadly: The SMART-Seq v4 Ultra Low Input RNA kit was used to prepare libraries from fractions with low cell numbers. To follow T-cell clones before and after both primary and booster YFV17D yellow fever vaccination, bulk TCR alpha and beta repertoires underwent longitudinal sequencing. Two healthy male donors, one aged 18 to 30 and one aged 30 to 40 years, made up the cohort. Blood samples were taken at several timepoints before and after primary and secondary immunization, and bulk PBMC replicates and cell subsets were isolated. Study-wide findings and limitations: Only a couple of donors were included in the study, so the extent to which the findings can be generalized is limited. Computational filtering was required because FACS-sorted repertoires could contain abundant contaminating clonotypes from the bulk population. A small fraction of clonotypes showed up in both the CD4 and CD8 compartments, probably as a result of convergent recombination. The secondary T-cell response was found to be weaker but faster than the primary response, with a peak reached on day 5 rather than on day 15. After the booster, most of the clones that had expanded following primary vaccination were detected again (approximately 95% of CD4 and roughly 90% of CD8), which suggests that memory was broadly maintained.

V loses 3 bases at its end and J loses 4 bases; junction bases beyond the gene matches: 1. The germline V gene gives CDR1 as SNHLY and CDR2 as FYNNEI. The CDR3 runs 14 residues from the cysteine to the phenylalanine. Only the CDR3 DNA is retained, 42 bases long and in frame from the first base. Sequencer: Illumina NovaSeq 6000. TCR cDNA was synthesized by 5'RACE template switching, which introduced a universal primer site and unique molecular identifiers. cDNA synthesis was primed from both the TCR alpha and TCR beta constant segments. Two PCR steps were used to amplify libraries, with sample barcodes and sequencing adapters being added in the second step. Sequencing of libraries was performed on Illumina HiSeq 2500 (2x100 bp) or NovaSeq (2x150 bp). The original pipeline was this. Reads were demultiplexed and collapsed into UMI consensus sequences with MIGEC, and V(D)J alignment was performed with MiXCR. Vaccine-responding clonotypes were identified with edgeR using replicate PBMC samples, with FDR below 0.01 and a log2 fold change above 5 up to day 15 being required. Each bulk clonotype received a CD4 or CD8 identity based on whether the sequenced CD4 or CD8 repertoire contained that clonotype at higher abundance. TCRdb reprocessed the public reads (quality trimming at Q25 with fastp, clone calling with MiXCR) and kept in-frame beta chains. Each entry merges the rows of one CDR3 protein and shows their most common DNA and genes. These V and J calls derive from TCRdb rather than the authors' analysis. The sample table shows approximately 170,000 distinct CDR3 sequences, and about 10% are seen once. Just over 35% of the sample is taken by the ten largest.

Remarks on this clonotype: Its cognate antigen has yet to be identified. No per-base quality is available; no much larger clone lies one base away.

In light of the paper, this sample's treatment or condition label describes: live attenuated yellow fever vaccine strain. PBMCs were isolated from peripheral blood using a standard Ficoll-Paque protocol. Dynabeads CD4 and CD8 positive selection kits were used to isolate CD4 and CD8 T-cell fractions. TriZol was used to extract RNA from bulk PBMCs, from CD4 and CD8 fractions, and from dextramer-positive and dextramer-negative fractions. The chain is assembled from TRBV2 and TRBJ1-5, and 9 junctional nucleotides match TRBD1. The specimen was CD8+ T cells sorted from PBMCs, collected 15 days after the yellow fever booster vaccination. This clonotype originated in a man aged 18 to 30 who received the YFV17D yellow fever vaccine. CDR3 sequence: CASSETGGNQPQHF. In nucleotides, the sequence is TGTGCCAGCAGTGAGACAGGGGGAAATCAGCCCCAGCATTTT.